This entry lists 20 T cell receptor beta chains sequenced from one sample in a study of high-grade serous ovarian cancer treatment subgroups. Some clones are missing from TCRdb's copy, which holds only in-frame ones; the method was immunoSEQ multiplex PCR. The data contain 35,000 to 45,000 clones, around three quarters of them seen just once; the ten biggest clones take up roughly 3%. Tumor tissue was taken before any definitive surgery or chemotherapy was given. The specimen was tumor tissue. These receptors all come from a human donor with high-grade serous ovarian cancer.

This clone has just a few counts. V gene TRBV5-1 combines with J gene TRBJ1-1; D remains ambiguous. The CDR3 loop spans 13 amino acids. V was trimmed by 3 bases and J by 3 bases, leaving 9 bases between them. Germline V gene lookup returns CDR1 SGHRS and CDR2 YFSETQ. CDR3 in amino acids: CASSYGYDTEAFF. The CDR3 DNA reads as TGCGCCAGCAGCTATGGATATGACACTGAAGCTTTCTTT.

V usage is TRBV2 and J usage is TRBJ2-7, with 9 bases aligning to TRBD1. The germline V gene has CDR1 SNHLY and CDR2 FYNNEI. The CDR3 sequence is 15 residues long. J was trimmed by 2 bases and V by 7 bases; bases with no gene match: 9. CDR3 nucleotides: TGTGCCAGCACTCACCGGGACAGGGAGGCCTACGAGCAGTACTTC. The encoded protein is CASTHRDREAYEQYF.

The V gene is TRBV7-8, the J gene TRBJ2-5, with 7 bases aligning to TRBD1. The DNA end is a closer match to TRBJ2-7, so the J assignment may be wrong. This CDR3 comprises 14 residues. Germline V gene data show CDR1 as SGHVS and CDR2 as FQNEAQ. CDR3 sequence: CASKGTAGSYEQYF. CDR3 in DNA: TGTGCCAGCAAGGGGACAGCAGGGAGCTACGAGCAGTACTTC.

With respect to this clone: Other DNA sequences of this sample code for an identical CDR3. This chain uses TRBV10-3 with TRBJ1-1, with a weak D call TRBD1 (6 bases). Trimming took 0 bases from V and 5 from J, leaving 7 bases between them. The CDR3 totals 13 residues. Germline V gene lookup returns CDR1 ENHRY and CDR2 SYGVKD. Here the CDR3 DNA reads TGTGCCATCAGTGAGTCGCAGGGGACTGAAGCTTTCTTT. It encodes CAISESQGTEAFF.

The gene calls are TRBV7-8 and TRBJ2-7, with 8 bases fitting TRBD1. The CDR3 runs to 16 residues. Trimming cost V 5 bases and J 5 bases; bases outside gene matches: 14. Per the germline V gene, CDR1 is SGHVS and CDR2 is FQNEAQ. The CDR3 here is CASSLKGVNRGNEQYF. CDR3 in DNA: TGTGCCAGCAGCCTGAAGGGTGTGAACAGGGGGAACGAGCAGTACTTC.

A word on this clone: The junction departs from the called germline gene at one end, perhaps through a read error. DNA for the CDR3: TGTGCCAGCAGTGACCCGGGACAGCATATCTTC. As protein: CASSDPGQHIF. The rearrangement uses TRBV2 and TRBJ1-2, with 7 positions matching TRBD1. CDR1 and CDR2 (germline): SNHLY, FYNNEI. This CDR3 contains 11 residues.

This CDR3 reads CASSLTVPRNTEAFF. CDR3 nucleotide sequence: TGTGCCAGCAGCTTAACGGTCCCCCGGAACACTGAAGCTTTCTTT. The chain links TRBV7-3 to TRBJ1-1; D unresolved. The CDR3 covers 15 residues. The germline V and J ends were trimmed by 0 bases and 1 base, with 9 bases remaining between them. The germline CDR1 and CDR2 sequences are SGHTA and FQGTGA.

V gene TRBV19 combines with J gene TRBJ2-2; TRBD2 is a possible D gene (6 bases). Trimming shortened V by 8 bases and J by 2 bases, and 12 bases separated the two germline ends. CDR3 length equals 14 residues. The V gene's germline CDR1 is LNHDA and CDR2 SQIVND (reference sequence). The CDR3 nucleotides are TGTGCCAGTCGACTGGCGGGAAACACCGGGGAGCTGTTTTTT. Translation: CASRLAGNTGELFF.

This chain connects TRBV28 to TRBJ2-6; D remains ambiguous. The V gene lost 8 bases and the J gene lost 1 base, with 15 bases spanning the gap. CDR3 length: 16 residues. Germline CDR1 MDHEN, CDR2 SYDVKM. The CDR3: CASGQASRSGANVLTF. The CDR3, as DNA: TGTGCCAGCGGCCAGGCTTCCCGATCTGGGGCCAACGTCCTGACTTTC.

Here the CDR3 reads CASSPGDSNEKLFF. In nucleotides, the CDR3 is TGTGCCAGCTCACCAGGGGACTCTAATGAAAAACTGTTTTTT. V gene TRBV18 combines with J gene TRBJ1-4, with D perhaps TRBD1 (5 bases). Germline CDR1 is KGHSH and CDR2 is LQKENI. Trimming removed 2 bases from V and 3 bases from J, with 7 bases in between. This CDR3 spans 14 amino acids.

The chain couples TRBV7-2 to TRBJ2-5, with 10 bases aligning to TRBD2. The CDR3 extends over 18 amino acids. Trimming took 1 base from V and 2 from J; bases not matched to a gene: 10. The germline CDR1 and CDR2 sequences are SGHTA and FQGNSA. The chain's CDR3 is CASSLGGAGGPRQETQYF. CDR3 sequence (DNA): TGTGCCAGCAGCTTAGGCGGAGCGGGAGGGCCGAGACAAGAGACCCAGTACTTC.

This chain joins TRBV7-2 and TRBJ2-2, with 7 bases fitting TRBD1. The CDR3 totals 15 residues. The germline gives CDR1 SGHTA, CDR2 FQGNSA. The V segment lost 6 bases and the J segment 6 bases; nucleotides outside the gene matches: 10. CDR3 residues: CASSRQGSSAGELFF. For the CDR3, the DNA is TGTGCCAGCAGTCGACAGGGATCAAGCGCCGGGGAGCTGTTTTTT.

This clone was found a few times. V usage is TRBV19 and J usage is TRBJ1-1; TRBD1 agrees at 9 bases. The trim removed 5 bases at V and 14 bases at J, leaving 9 bases unmatched. The CDR3 length is 12 residues. Germline values: CDR1 LNHDA, CDR2 SQIVND (reference sequence). The CDR3 reads CASSPNRGLLFF. Here the CDR3 DNA reads TGTGCCAGTAGTCCGAACAGGGGGCTCTTATTCTTT.

V gene TRBV13 combines with J gene TRBJ2-5; no firm D call. The end of the DNA aligns better with TRBJ2-7, so the J call may be wrong. Per germline, CDR1 PRHDT and CDR2 FYEKMQ (reference sequence). The CDR3 covers 12 residues. CDR3 DNA: TGTGCCAGCAGCTTTTCGGGCTACGAGCAGTACTTC. This gives the protein CASSFSGYEQYF.

CDR3 in amino acids: CASSSLGTRLQDTQYF. CDR3 nucleotides: TGTGCCAGCAGCTCTCTAGGGACACGGCTGCAAGATACGCAGTATTTT. This chain connects TRBV9 to TRBJ2-3; the D gene is possibly TRBD1 (6 bases). Per germline, CDR1 SGDLS and CDR2 YYNGEE. There are 16 residues in the CDR3. The V end lost 4 bases, the J end lost 5 bases, and 20 bases lay between the germline ends.

This clone occurred once. The CDR3 reads CASSLTRTGLFQETQYF. The CDR3 DNA sequence: TGTGCCAGCAGCTTAACGCGGACAGGGTTGTTTCAAGAGACCCAGTACTTC. V and J are TRBV7-2 and TRBJ2-5, with 8 bases aligning to TRBD1. The germline CDR1 and CDR2 sequences are SGHTA and FQGNSA. The CDR3 runs to 17 residues. The J segment lost 2 bases and the V segment lost 2 bases, leaving 10 bases of the junction unmatched.

The J gene is TRBJ2-7, the V gene TRBV11-2; 8 nucleotides align to TRBD2. J gave up 5 bases and V 5 bases, and 11 bases lay outside the gene matches. Germline CDR1 reads SGHAT; CDR2 reads FQNNGV. This CDR3 comprises 15 residues. CDR3 sequence reads: CASSPSLAGYDEQYF. CDR3 in DNA: TGTGCCAGCAGCCCTTCGCTAGCGGGCTATGACGAGCAGTACTTC.

The genes are TRBV7-9 and TRBJ1-3; D remains ambiguous. The germline CDR1 and CDR2 sequences are SEHNR and FQNEAQ (reference sequence). The CDR3 covers 12 residues. Trimming pared 5 bases from V and 8 bases from J, leaving 10 bases between. The CDR3, as DNA: TGTGCCAGCAGCCCAACGGGAGACACCATATATTTT. It translates to CASSPTGDTIYF.

This sequence joins TRBV7-3 and TRBJ2-1; D may be TRBD2 (6 bases). Germline V lookup: CDR1 SGHTA, CDR2 FQGTGA. The germline V and J ends were trimmed by 1 base and 9 bases, with 16 bases remaining between them. The CDR3 is 15 residues long. Here the CDR3 reads CASSLNPGGRGEQFF. The CDR3 DNA is TGTGCCAGCAGCTTAAATCCCGGTGGGCGGGGTGAGCAGTTCTTC.

As DNA, the CDR3 is TGTGCCAGCAGCTCCCGGGGTAGCGGGGTTAGCACAGATACGCAGTATTTT. It codes for CASSSRGSGVSTDTQYF. The chain couples TRBV11-1 to TRBJ2-3, with TRBD2 matching 8 bases. Germline CDR1 SGHAT, CDR2 FQDESV (reference sequence). J lost 0 bases, V lost 4 bases, and 9 bases had no gene match. The CDR3 contains 17 residues.